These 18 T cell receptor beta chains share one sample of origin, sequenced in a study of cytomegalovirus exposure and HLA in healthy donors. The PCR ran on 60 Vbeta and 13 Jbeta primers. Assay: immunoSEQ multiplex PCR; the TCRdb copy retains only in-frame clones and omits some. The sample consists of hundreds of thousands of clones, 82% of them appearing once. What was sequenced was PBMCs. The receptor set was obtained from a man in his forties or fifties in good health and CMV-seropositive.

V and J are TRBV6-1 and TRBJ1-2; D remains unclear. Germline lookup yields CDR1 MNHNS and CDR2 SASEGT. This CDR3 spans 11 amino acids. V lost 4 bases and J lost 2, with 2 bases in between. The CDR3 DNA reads TGTGCCAGCAGTGCGAACTATGGCTACACCTTC. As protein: CASSANYGYTF.

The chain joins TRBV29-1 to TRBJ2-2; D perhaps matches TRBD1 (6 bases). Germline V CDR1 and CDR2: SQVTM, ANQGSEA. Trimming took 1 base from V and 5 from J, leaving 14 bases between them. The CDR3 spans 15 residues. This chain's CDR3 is CSVEGRGQITGELFF. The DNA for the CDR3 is TGCAGCGTTGAAGGTCGAGGACAGATTACCGGGGAGCTGTTTTTT.

CDR3 bases: TGTGCCAGTAGCCCCCACAGGGGTTCCTACGAGCAGTACTTC. It specifies CASSPHRGSYEQYF. The rearrangement uses TRBV19 and TRBJ2-7, with 7 positions matching TRBD1. Losses at the gene ends were 6 bases for V and 1 base for J; bases not matched to a gene: 6. The CDR3 covers 14 residues. Germline V gene lookup returns CDR1 LNHDA and CDR2 SQIVND (reference sequence).

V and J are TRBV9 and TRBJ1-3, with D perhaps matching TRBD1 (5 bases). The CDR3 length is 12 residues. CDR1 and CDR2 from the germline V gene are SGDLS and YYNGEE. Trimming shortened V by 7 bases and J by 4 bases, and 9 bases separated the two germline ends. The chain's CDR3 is CASSGPGNTIYF. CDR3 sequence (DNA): TGTGCCAGCTCAGGGCCCGGAAACACCATATATTTT.

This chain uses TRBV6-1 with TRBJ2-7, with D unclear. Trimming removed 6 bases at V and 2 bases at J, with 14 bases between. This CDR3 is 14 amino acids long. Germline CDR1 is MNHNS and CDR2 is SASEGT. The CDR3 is CASRIQIPPYEQYF. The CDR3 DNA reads TGTGCCAGCAGGATACAGATACCACCCTACGAGCAGTACTTC.

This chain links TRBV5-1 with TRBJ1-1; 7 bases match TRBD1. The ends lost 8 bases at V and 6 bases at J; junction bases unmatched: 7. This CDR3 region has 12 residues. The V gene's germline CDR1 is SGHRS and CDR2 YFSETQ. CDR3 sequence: CASTEGASEAFF. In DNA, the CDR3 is TGCGCCAGTACCGAGGGGGCCTCTGAAGCTTTCTTT.

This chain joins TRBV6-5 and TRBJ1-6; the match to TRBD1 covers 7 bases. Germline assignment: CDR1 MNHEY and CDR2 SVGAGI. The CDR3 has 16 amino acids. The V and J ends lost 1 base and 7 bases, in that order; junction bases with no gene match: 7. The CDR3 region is CASSYFSTGPNSPLHF. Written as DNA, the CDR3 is TGTGCCAGCAGTTACTTTTCGACAGGGCCAAATTCACCCCTCCACTTT.

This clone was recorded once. The CDR3 nucleotides read TGTGCCAGCAGCCCTTACACCGGGGAGCTGTTTTTT. This translates into CASSPYTGELFF. The genes are TRBV4-2 and TRBJ2-2; unclear D gene. In germline, CDR1 is LGHNA, CDR2 YNFKEQ. V was cut by 4 bases and J by 3 bases, with 3 bases left in between. The CDR3 is 12 residues long.

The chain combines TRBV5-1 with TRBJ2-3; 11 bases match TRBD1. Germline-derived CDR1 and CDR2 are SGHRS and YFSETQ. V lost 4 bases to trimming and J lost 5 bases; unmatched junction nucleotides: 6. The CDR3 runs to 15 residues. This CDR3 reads CASSATGTGGDTQYF. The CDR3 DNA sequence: TGCGCCAGCAGCGCCACCGGGACAGGGGGAGATACGCAGTATTTT.

The CDR3 reads CASSQGAGEINEQFF. The CDR3 bases are TGTGCCAGCAGCCAAGGGGCGGGAGAAATCAATGAGCAGTTCTTC. This chain uses TRBV4-2 with TRBJ2-1, with TRBD2 matching over 7 bases. This CDR3 is 15 amino acids long. From germline, CDR1 is LGHNA and CDR2 YNFKEQ. V shed 1 base and J 6 bases; nucleotides not matched to a gene: 6.

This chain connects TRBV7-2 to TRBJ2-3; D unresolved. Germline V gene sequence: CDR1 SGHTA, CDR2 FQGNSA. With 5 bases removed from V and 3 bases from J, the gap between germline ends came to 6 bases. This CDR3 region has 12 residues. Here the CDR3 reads CASSPRTDTQYF. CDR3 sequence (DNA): TGTGCCAGCAGCCCCAGGACAGATACGCAGTATTTT.

CDR3 sequence reads: CAISDSDRGPYGYTF. The CDR3 DNA sequence: TGTGCCATCAGTGACTCGGACAGGGGGCCGTATGGCTACACCTTC. The chain is built from TRBV10-3 and TRBJ1-2, with 11 bases lining up with TRBD1. The CDR3 sequence is 15 residues long. Losses at the gene ends were 3 bases for V and 5 bases for J; bases not matched to a gene: 5. The germline V gene has CDR1 ENHRY and CDR2 SYGVKD.

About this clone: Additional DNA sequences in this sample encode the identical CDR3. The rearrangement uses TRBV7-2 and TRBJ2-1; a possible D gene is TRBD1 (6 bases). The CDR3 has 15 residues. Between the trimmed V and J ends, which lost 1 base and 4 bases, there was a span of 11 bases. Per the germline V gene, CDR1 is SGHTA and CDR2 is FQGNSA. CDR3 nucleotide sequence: TGTGCCAGCAGCTTAGTGACAGGAAGTTACAATGAGCAGTTCTTC. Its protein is CASSLVTGSYNEQFF.

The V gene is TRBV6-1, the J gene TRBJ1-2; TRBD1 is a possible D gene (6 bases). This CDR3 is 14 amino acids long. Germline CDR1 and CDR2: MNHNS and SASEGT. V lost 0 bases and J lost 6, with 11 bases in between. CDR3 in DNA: TGTGCCAGCAGTGAAGCCAGGGGAAGGGATGGCTACACCTTC. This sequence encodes CASSEARGRDGYTF.

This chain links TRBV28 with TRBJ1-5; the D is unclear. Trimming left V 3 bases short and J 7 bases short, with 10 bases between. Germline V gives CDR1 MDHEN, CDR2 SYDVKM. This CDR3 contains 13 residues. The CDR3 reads CASSFEGEQPQHF. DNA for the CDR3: TGTGCCAGCAGTTTCGAGGGTGAGCAGCCCCAGCATTTT.

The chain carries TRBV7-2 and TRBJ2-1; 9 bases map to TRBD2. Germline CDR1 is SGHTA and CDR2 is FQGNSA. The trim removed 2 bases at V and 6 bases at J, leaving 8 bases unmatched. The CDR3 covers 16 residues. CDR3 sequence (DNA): TGTGCCAGCAGCTTAAAAGGGACTAGCTCGGTCAATGAGCAGTTCTTC. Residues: CASSLKGTSSVNEQFF.

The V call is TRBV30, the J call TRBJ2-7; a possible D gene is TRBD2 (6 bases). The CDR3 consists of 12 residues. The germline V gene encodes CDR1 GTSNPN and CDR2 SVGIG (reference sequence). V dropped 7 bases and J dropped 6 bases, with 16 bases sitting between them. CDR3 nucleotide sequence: TGTGCCTTGACTAGAATGGGTCTCGAGCAGTACTTC. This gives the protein CALTRMGLEQYF.

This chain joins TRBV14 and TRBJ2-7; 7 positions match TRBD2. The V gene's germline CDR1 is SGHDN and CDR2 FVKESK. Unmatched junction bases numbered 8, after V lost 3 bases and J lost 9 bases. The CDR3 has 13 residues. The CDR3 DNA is TGTGCCAGCAGCCAGTTTGCGGGAGTAGGGCAGTACTTC. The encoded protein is CASSQFAGVGQYF.